Shown below are 27 T cell receptor beta chains from a single sample sequenced in a study of identical twins' blood T cells. TCRdb re-derived calls from the 5' RACE reads in MiXCR, one entry per CDR3 protein. The profile shows hundreds of thousands of distinct CDR3 sequences, roughly 31% of them singletons. The sequencing input was PBMCs. These receptors came from a woman between 18 and 55 years old in good health.

This clonotype was seen only once. This chain links TRBV30 with TRBJ2-2; D gene ambiguous. The CDR3 is 13 residues long. V was trimmed by 0 bases and J by 5 bases, leaving 7 bases between them. From germline, CDR1 is GTSNPN and CDR2 SVGIG (reference sequence). The CDR3 region has the DNA TGTGCCTGGAGTGTAAAAGGGACCGGGGAGCTGTTTTTT. It encodes CAWSVKGTGELFF. Full variable domain (rest looked up from reference TRBV30 and TRBJ2-2): SQTIHQWPATLVQPVGSPLSLECTVEGTSNPNLYWYRQAAGRGLQLLFYSVGIGQISSEVPQNLSASRPQDRQFILSSKKLLLSDSGFYLCAWSVKGTGELFFGEGSRLTVL.

The V call is TRBV20-1, the J call TRBJ2-2; TRBD1 matches 7 bases. V trimming: 6 bases; J trimming: 1 base; junction bases outside the gene matches: 5. From germline, CDR1 is DFQATT and CDR2 SNEGSKA (reference sequence). The CDR3 runs to 14 residues. CDR3 sequence: CSALGQQNTGELFF. As DNA, the CDR3 is TGCAGTGCGTTGGGACAGCAGAACACCGGGGAGCTGTTTTTT.

The chain links TRBV2 to TRBJ1-5, with D unclear. Deletions cut 4 bases from V and 4 bases from J, with 14 bases between. This CDR3 is built from 15 residues. CDR1 and CDR2 from the germline V gene are SNHLY and FYNNEI. This CDR3 reads CASSVGIPGNQPQHF. The CDR3 coding sequence is TGTGCCAGCAGTGTGGGAATACCGGGAAATCAGCCCCAGCATTTT.

The chain is built from TRBV4-3 and TRBJ1-4; 9 bases match TRBD1. There are 15 residues in the CDR3. With V trimmed by 1 base and J by 8 bases, 5 bases remained unmatched. Germline CDR1 LGHNA, CDR2 YSLEER. The DNA of the CDR3 is TGCGCCAGCAGCCAAGGGGACAGGGCGCTCGAAAAACTGTTTTTT. Its protein is CASSQGDRALEKLFF.

This clonotype was detected a few times. V and J are TRBV6-4 and TRBJ1-5; 7 bases are a match to TRBD1. Per the germline V gene, CDR1 is MRHNA and CDR2 is SNTAGT. V lost 4 bases, J lost 6 bases, and 3 bases stayed unmatched. This CDR3 is 13 amino acids long. The CDR3 DNA follows: TGTGCCAGCAGTGGACAGGGTACTCAGCCCCAGCATTTT. Residues: CASSGQGTQPQHF.

This clonotype was counted a few times. J is TRBJ1-4 and V is TRBV5-1; D is unclear. V was trimmed by 2 bases and J by 8 bases, leaving 13 bases between them. CDR3 length equals 14 residues. Germline loops: CDR1 SGHRS, CDR2 YFSETQ. CDR3 in DNA: TGCGCCAGCAGCTTTGAGCCCCTTACGGAAAAACTGTTTTTT. Translated: CASSFEPLTEKLFF.

This chain connects TRBV20-1 to TRBJ1-1; D not certain. CDR1 is DFQATT and CDR2 is SNEGSKA in the germline V gene (reference sequence). The CDR3 extends over 17 amino acids. V was clipped by 0 bases and J by 1 base, with 18 bases between them. The CDR3, as DNA: TGCAGTGCTAGAGATAAAGAGAGGACCAGCTGGAACACTGAAGCTTTCTTT. Amino acids: CSARDKERTSWNTEAFF.

This clonotype was seen a few times. This chain joins TRBV5-1 and TRBJ1-2; D possibly corresponds to TRBD1 (5 bases). The CDR3 has 17 amino acids. Between the trimmed V and J ends, which lost 4 bases and 0 bases, there was a span of 19 bases. CDR1 is SGHRS, CDR2 YFSETQ, per germline. DNA of the CDR3: TGCGCCAGCAGCCCGTGCCCAGCCCCGACAGCTAACTATGGCTACACCTTC. Translation gives CASSPCPAPTANYGYTF.

The rearrangement joins TRBV20-1 to TRBJ2-2, with a possible D match to TRBD1 (5 bases). This CDR3 region has 14 residues. V was pared by 2 bases and J by 6 bases, with 13 bases between. CDR1 is DFQATT and CDR2 is SNEGSKA in the germline V gene (reference sequence). As DNA, the CDR3 is TGCAGTGCTAGACCAGGGCCTCCGGCCGGGGAGCTGTTTTTT. It encodes CSARPGPPAGELFF.

The chain joins TRBV15 to TRBJ1-1; D remains unclear. Germline V gene sequence: CDR1 LNHNV, CDR2 YYDKDF (reference sequence). V was shortened by 4 bases and J by 0 bases, with 9 bases between the two germline ends. The CDR3 runs 14 residues. The CDR3 reads CATSIGSVNTEAFF. The CDR3 region has the DNA TGTGCCACCAGCATAGGGTCGGTGAACACTGAAGCTTTCTTT. The full variable domain, rest sourced from reference TRBV15 and TRBJ1-1, is DAMVIQNPRYQVTQFGKPVTLSCSQTLNHNVMYWYQQKSSQAPKLLFHYYDKDFNNEADTPDNFQSRRPNTSFCFLDIRSPGLGDTAMYLCATSIGSVNTEAFFGQGTRLTVV.

This clonotype was observed once. The chain is built from TRBV10-3 and TRBJ2-7, with unresolved D. CDR3 length equals 12 residues. V gave up 5 bases and J gave up 4 bases, with 9 bases separating them. Germline loops: CDR1 ENHRY, CDR2 SYGVKD. DNA for the CDR3: TGTGCCATCAGTCAAGGTCGGTACGAGCAGTACTTC. It translates to CAISQGRYEQYF.

J is TRBJ2-6 and V is TRBV10-3; D is ambiguous. Trimming cost V 0 bases and J 0 bases, with 12 bases left between them. This CDR3 is 18 amino acids long. Per the germline V gene, CDR1 is ENHRY and CDR2 is SYGVKD. For the CDR3, the DNA is TGTGCCATCAGTGAGTCGCGCCGCATCCTCTCTGGGGCCAACGTCCTGACTTTC. This translates into CAISESRRILSGANVLTF.

The chain recombines TRBV21-1 with TRBJ1-1; the D call of TRBD1 is as the table states it, not checked on the DNA. TRBV21-1 is listed as a pseudogene. The CDR3 totals 14 residues. The CDR3, as DNA: TGTGCCAGCAGCGGAAGGGGACGGAACACTGAAGCTTTCTTT. The encoded protein is CASSGRGRNTEAFF.

The table lists this clonotype with a few counts. The genes are TRBV19 and TRBJ1-2; D is unresolved. The CDR3 has 11 amino acids. Germline CDR1 and CDR2: LNHDA and SQIVND (reference sequence). With 7 bases removed from V and 9 bases from J, the gap between germline ends came to 12 bases. As DNA, the CDR3 is TGTGCCAGTATTCTAAATCATCGCTACACCTTC. This gives the protein CASILNHRYTF.

This clonotype was picked up a small number of times. Here the CDR3 DNA reads TGTGCCAGCAGCGTAGATGGGACAGGGGCCTCCTATGGCTACACCTTC. This sequence encodes CASSVDGTGASYGYTF. The rearrangement joins TRBV9 to TRBJ1-2; 10 bases are a match to TRBD1. V lost 0 bases to trimming and J lost 4 bases; unmatched junction nucleotides: 6. In germline, CDR1 is SGDLS, CDR2 YYNGEE. The CDR3 runs to 16 residues.

This clonotype was observed a handful of times. The chain is built from TRBV12-3 or TRBV12-4 and TRBJ2-7; perhaps TRBD2 as D (5 bases). CDR3 length: 13 amino acids. V lost 5 bases and J 4 bases, leaving 12 bases between the germline ends. CDR3 DNA: TGTGCCAGCAGTCAACGCCGGGGTTACGAGCAGTACTTC. It yields the protein CASSQRRGYEQYF.

V usage is TRBV7-2 and J usage is TRBJ2-2, with D hard to call. Germline V lookup: CDR1 SGHTA, CDR2 FQGNSA. This CDR3 comprises 13 residues. Trimming cost V 0 bases and J 6 bases, with 5 bases left between them. Written as DNA, the CDR3 is TGTGCCAGCAGCTTAGCCTACCCCGGGGAGCTGTTTTTT. Protein product: CASSLAYPGELFF. The whole variable domain, filled in from reference TRBV7-2 and TRBJ2-2, reads GAGVSQSPSNKVTEKGKDVELRCDPISGHTALYWYRQSLGQGLEFLIYFQGNSAPDKSGLPSDRFSAERTGGSVSTLTIQRTQQEDSAVYLCASSLAYPGELFFGEGSRLTVL.

A note on this clonotype: It may be a read error: a sequence one base away is much more abundant. The chain uses TRBV28 and TRBJ2-7, with D perhaps TRBD1 (5 bases). CDR1 and CDR2 (germline): MDHEN, SYDVKM. The CDR3 spans 12 residues. CDR3 coding DNA: TGTGCCGGCAGTTTCGACAGCTACGAGCAGTACTTC. Its translation: CAGSFDSYEQYF.

The J gene is TRBJ2-1, the V gene TRBV27, with no clear D. The ends were cut back, 6 bases at V and 10 bases at J, with 10 bases in the middle. The V gene's germline CDR1 is MNHEY and CDR2 SMNVEV (reference sequence). This CDR3 is built from 11 residues. The CDR3 sequence is CASRLNSEQFF. CDR3 DNA: TGTGCCAGCAGGCTTAATAGCGAGCAGTTCTTC.

The chain joins TRBV27 to TRBJ1-1; no firm D call. Trimming removed 5 bases from V and 1 base from J, with 11 bases in between. Germline V CDR1 and CDR2: MNHEY, SMNVEV (reference sequence). The CDR3 length is 14 residues. This CDR3 reads CASSEHGKNTEAFF. The DNA of the CDR3 is TGTGCCAGCAGTGAGCACGGGAAGAACACTGAAGCTTTCTTT.

This clonotype was recorded at least ten times. The chain combines TRBV29-1 with TRBJ1-5, with D maybe TRBD1 (5 bases). Between the trimmed V and J ends, which lost 7 bases and 6 bases, there was a span of 10 bases. The length of the CDR3 is 11 residues. Germline V CDR1 and CDR2: SQVTM, ANQGSEA. The CDR3 bases are TGCAGCGGGCAGGGTTGTCAGCCCCAGCATTTT. Translation gives CSGQGCQPQHF.

This clonotype was observed a handful of times. This sequence joins TRBV3-1 and TRBJ2-7; tentative D call: TRBD2 (6 bases). With 8 bases removed from V and 1 base from J, the gap between germline ends came to 6 bases. Germline CDR1 LGHDT, CDR2 YNNKEL (reference sequence). This CDR3 has 11 residues. The CDR3, as DNA: TGTGCCAGCGGGACTTCCTACGAGCAGTACTTC. Amino acids: CASGTSYEQYF.

This clonotype was observed a few times. The rearrangement uses TRBV20-1 and TRBJ1-5; 7 bases are shared with TRBD1. This CDR3 comprises 15 residues. Germline V lookup: CDR1 DFQATT, CDR2 SNEGSKA (reference sequence). V trimming: 0 bases; J trimming: 2 bases; junction bases outside the gene matches: 4. The CDR3, as DNA: TGCAGTGCTAGAGAAAACAGGGGAGGCAATCAGCCCCAGCATTTT. This sequence encodes CSARENRGGNQPQHF.

The chain uses TRBV5-1 and TRBJ1-1, with TRBD1 matching over 7 bases. The CDR3 length is 15 residues. Trimming cost V 0 bases and J 4 bases; bases outside gene matches: 6. CDR1 is SGHRS and CDR2 is YFSETQ in the germline V gene. The CDR3 DNA reads as TGCGCCAGCAGCTTGGGGTTAGGGGGCGCCACTGAAGCTTTCTTT. It yields the protein CASSLGLGGATEAFF. Full variable domain (missing parts from reference TRBV5-1 and TRBJ1-1): KAGVTQTPRYLIKTRGQQVTLSCSPISGHRSVSWYQQTPGQGLQFLFEYFSETQRNKGNFPGRFSGRQFSNSRSEMNVSTLELGDSALYLCASSLGLGGATEAFFGQGTRLTVV.

As concerns this clonotype: The junction departs from germline at one end; a sequencing error may be responsible. The J gene is TRBJ1-1, the V gene TRBV12-5; D might be TRBD1 (5 bases). CDR3 length: 16 amino acids. The germline gives CDR1 LGHNT, CDR2 FRNRAP. The CDR3 here is CAGGPGGNMVNTEAFF. For the CDR3, the DNA is TGTGCTGGTGGTCCGGGGGGGAACATGGTGAACACTGAAGCTTTCTTT.

The genes are TRBV5-1 and TRBJ1-2; D is undetermined. Trimming stripped 4 bases from V and 1 base from J, with 11 bases between. The CDR3 runs 14 residues. Per germline, CDR1 SGHRS and CDR2 YFSETQ. The CDR3 nucleotides are TGCGCCAGCAGCGTCGGACGGATTAACTATGGCTACACCTTC. It specifies CASSVGRINYGYTF.

Many counts were recorded for this clonotype. The CDR3 spells CASSLAEPYEQYF. CDR3 DNA: TGTGCCAGCAGCTTAGCAGAACCCTACGAGCAGTACTTC. This chain uses TRBV7-6 with TRBJ2-7; no reliable D call. Trimming pared 0 bases from V and 2 bases from J, leaving 5 bases between. Looked up from germline, CDR1 is SGHVS and CDR2 is FNYEAQ. The length of the CDR3 is 13 residues.